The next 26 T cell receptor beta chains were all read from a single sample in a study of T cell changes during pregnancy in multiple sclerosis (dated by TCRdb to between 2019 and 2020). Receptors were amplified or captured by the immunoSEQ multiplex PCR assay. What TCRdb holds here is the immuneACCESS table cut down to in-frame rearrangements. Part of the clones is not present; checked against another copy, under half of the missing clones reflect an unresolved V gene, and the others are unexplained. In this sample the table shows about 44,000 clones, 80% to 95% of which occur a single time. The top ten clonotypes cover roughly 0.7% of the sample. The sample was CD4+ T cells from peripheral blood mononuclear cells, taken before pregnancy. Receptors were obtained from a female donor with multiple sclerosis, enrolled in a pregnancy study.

The CDR3: CASSLPGTSGGETQYF. CDR3 nucleotide sequence: TGTGCCAGCAGCTTACCCGGGACTAGCGGGGGAGAGACCCAGTACTTC. The chain employs TRBV7-8 and TRBJ2-5, with 14 bases aligning to TRBD2. The CDR3 length is 16 residues. Germline V CDR1 and CDR2: SGHVS, FQNEAQ. Trimming took 2 bases from V and 4 from J; bases not matched to a gene: 3.

The CDR3 sequence is CASSEEALGRGTQYF. DNA for the CDR3: TGTGCCAGCAGTGAAGAGGCATTGGGTCGCGGGACCCAGTACTTC. V is TRBV2 and J is TRBJ2-5; D call uncertain. The germline CDR1 and CDR2 sequences are SNHLY and FYNNEI. V lost 1 base, J lost 7 bases, and 16 bases lay in between. This CDR3 is built from 15 residues.

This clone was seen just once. The CDR3 nucleotides are TGTGCCACTAGCGGGAGAAGTTCCTACGAGCAGTACTTC. It codes for CATSGRSSYEQYF. The chain couples TRBV10-3 to TRBJ2-7; the match to TRBD2 covers 10 bases. Germline CDR1 and CDR2: ENHRY and SYGVKD. CDR3 length: 13 residues. The trim removed 10 bases at V and 1 base at J, leaving 4 bases unmatched.

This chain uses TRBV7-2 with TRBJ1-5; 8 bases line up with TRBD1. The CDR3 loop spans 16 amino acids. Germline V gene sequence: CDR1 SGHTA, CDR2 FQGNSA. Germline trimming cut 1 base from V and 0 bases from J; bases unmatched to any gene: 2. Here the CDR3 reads CASSLEGQASNQPQHF. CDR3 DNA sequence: TGTGCCAGCAGCTTAGAGGGACAGGCTAGCAATCAGCCCCAGCATTTT.

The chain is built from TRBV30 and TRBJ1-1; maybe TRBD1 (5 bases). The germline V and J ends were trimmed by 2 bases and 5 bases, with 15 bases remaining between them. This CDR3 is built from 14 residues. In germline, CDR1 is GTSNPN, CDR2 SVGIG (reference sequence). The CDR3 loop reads CAWSRGLAGTEAFF. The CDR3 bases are TGTGCCTGGAGTCGCGGTCTGGCAGGGACTGAAGCTTTCTTT.

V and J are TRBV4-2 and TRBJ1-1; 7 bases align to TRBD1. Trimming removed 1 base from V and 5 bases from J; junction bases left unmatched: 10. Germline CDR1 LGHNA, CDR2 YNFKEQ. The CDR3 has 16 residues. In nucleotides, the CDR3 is TGTGCCAGCAGCCAAGTGGTCCGCCAGGGGGATACTGAAGCTTTCTTT. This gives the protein CASSQVVRQGDTEAFF.

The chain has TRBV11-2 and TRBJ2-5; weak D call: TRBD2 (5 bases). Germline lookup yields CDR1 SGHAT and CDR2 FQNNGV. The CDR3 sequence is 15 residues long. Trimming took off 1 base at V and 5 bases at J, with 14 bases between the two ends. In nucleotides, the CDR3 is TGTGCCAGCAGCTTAGGGTCAGCCTGGGAGGAGACCCAGTACTTC. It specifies CASSLGSAWEETQYF.

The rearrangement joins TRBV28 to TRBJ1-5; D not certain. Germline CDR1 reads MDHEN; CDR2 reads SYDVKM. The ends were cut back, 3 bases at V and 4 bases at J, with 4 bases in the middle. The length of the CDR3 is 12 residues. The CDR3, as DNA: TGTGCCAGCAGTTTCCCTAATCAGCCCCAGCATTTT. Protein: CASSFPNQPQHF.

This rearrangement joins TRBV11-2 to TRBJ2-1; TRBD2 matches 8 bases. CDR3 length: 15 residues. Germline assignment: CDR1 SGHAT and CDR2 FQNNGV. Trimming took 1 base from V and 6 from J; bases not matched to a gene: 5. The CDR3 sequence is CASSLVGGGINEQFF. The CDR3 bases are TGTGCCAGCAGCTTAGTGGGCGGGGGGATCAATGAGCAGTTCTTC.

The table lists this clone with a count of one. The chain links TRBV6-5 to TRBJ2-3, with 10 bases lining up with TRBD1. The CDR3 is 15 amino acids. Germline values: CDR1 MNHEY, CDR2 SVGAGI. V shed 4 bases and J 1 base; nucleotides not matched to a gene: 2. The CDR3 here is CASSWTGGGTDTQYF. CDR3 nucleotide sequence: TGTGCCAGCAGTTGGACAGGGGGGGGCACAGATACGCAGTATTTT.

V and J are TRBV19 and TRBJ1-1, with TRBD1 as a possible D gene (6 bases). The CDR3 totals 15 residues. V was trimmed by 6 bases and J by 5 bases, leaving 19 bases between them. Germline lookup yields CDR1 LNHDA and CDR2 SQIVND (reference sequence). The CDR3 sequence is CASRGSQGLSTEAFF. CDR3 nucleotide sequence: TGTGCCAGTAGGGGGTCTCAGGGGCTCTCTACTGAAGCTTTCTTT.

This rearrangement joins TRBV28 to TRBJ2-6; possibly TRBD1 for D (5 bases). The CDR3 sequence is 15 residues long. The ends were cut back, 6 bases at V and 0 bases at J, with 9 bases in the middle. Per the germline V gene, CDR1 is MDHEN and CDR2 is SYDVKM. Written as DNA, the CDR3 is TGTGCCAGCAGAACGACAGCCTCTGGGGCCAACGTCCTGACTTTC. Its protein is CASRTTASGANVLTF.

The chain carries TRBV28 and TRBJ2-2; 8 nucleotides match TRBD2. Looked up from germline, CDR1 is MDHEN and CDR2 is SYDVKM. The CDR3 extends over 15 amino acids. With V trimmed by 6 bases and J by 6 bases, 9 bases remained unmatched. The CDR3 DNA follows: TGTGCCAGCAGCCCGGGTAGCGGGAATGCCGGGGAGCTGTTTTTT. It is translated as CASSPGSGNAGELFF.

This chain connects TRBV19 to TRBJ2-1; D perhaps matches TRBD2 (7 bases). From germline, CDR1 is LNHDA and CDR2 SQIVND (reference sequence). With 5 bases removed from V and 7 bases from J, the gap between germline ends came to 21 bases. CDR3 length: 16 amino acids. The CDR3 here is CASSSNRERGGNEQFF. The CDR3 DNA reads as TGTGCCAGTAGTTCTAACAGGGAGAGGGGGGGAAATGAGCAGTTCTTC.

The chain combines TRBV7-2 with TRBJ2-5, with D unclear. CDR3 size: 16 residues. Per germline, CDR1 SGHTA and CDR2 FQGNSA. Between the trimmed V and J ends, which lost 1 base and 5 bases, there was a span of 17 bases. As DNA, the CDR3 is TGTGCCAGCAGCTTAGGACTCTCTCTGTCCCGGGAGACCCAGTACTTC. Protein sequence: CASSLGLSLSRETQYF.

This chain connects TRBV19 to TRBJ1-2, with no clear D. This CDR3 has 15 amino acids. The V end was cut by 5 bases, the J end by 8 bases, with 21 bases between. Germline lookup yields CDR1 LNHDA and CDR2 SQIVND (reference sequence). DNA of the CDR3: TGTGCCAGTAGTTCTGAGAGGAGCGAGCTGTCCGGCTACACCTTC. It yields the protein CASSSERSELSGYTF.

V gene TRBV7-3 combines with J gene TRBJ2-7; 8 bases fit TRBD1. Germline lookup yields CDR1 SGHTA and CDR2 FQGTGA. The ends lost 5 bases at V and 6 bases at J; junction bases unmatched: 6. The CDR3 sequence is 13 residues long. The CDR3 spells CASSPGRGLEQYF. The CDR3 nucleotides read TGTGCCAGCAGCCCTGGCAGGGGGCTCGAGCAGTACTTC.

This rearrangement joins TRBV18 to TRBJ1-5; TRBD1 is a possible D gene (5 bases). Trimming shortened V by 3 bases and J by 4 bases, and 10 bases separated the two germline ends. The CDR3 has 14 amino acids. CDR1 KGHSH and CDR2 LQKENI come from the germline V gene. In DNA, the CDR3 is TGTGCCAGCTCACCGGGACTCGAAAATCAGCCCCAGCATTTT. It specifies CASSPGLENQPQHF.

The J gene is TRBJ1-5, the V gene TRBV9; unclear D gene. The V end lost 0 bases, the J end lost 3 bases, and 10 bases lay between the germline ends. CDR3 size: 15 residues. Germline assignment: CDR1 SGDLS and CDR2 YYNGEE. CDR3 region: CASSVGGGLNQPQHF. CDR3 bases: TGTGCCAGCAGCGTAGGTGGAGGGCTCAATCAGCCCCAGCATTTT.

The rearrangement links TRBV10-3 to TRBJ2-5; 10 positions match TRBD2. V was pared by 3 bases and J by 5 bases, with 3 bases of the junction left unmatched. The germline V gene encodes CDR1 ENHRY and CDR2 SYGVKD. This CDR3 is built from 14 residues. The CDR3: CAISDRTSGETQYF. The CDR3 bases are TGTGCCATCAGTGACCGGACTAGCGGTGAGACCCAGTACTTC.

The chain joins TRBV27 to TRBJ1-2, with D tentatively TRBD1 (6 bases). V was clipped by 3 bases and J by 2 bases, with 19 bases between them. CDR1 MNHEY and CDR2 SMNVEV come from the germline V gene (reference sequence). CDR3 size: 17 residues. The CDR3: CASSFRDMSLGNYGYTF. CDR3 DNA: TGTGCCAGCAGTTTCCGGGACATGAGCCTCGGCAACTATGGCTACACCTTC.

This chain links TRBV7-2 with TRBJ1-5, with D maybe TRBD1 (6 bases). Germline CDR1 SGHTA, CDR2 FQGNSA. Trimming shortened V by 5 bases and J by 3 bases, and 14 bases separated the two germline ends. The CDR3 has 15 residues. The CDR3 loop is CASSRHTGSNQPQHF. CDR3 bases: TGTGCCAGCAGCCGACATACAGGGTCCAATCAGCCCCAGCATTTT.

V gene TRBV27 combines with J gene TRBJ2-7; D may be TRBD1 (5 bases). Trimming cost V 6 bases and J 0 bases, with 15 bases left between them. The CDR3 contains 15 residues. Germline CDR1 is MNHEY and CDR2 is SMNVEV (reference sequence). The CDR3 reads CASRPSDTHSYEQYF. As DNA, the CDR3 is TGTGCCAGCAGGCCTTCGGACACACACTCCTACGAGCAGTACTTC.

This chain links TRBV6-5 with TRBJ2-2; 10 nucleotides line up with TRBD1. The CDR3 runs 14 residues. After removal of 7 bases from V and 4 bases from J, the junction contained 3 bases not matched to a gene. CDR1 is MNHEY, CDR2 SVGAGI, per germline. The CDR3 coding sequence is TGTGCCAGCATCCGGACAGGGGGCACCGGGGAGCTGTTTTTT. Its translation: CASIRTGGTGELFF.

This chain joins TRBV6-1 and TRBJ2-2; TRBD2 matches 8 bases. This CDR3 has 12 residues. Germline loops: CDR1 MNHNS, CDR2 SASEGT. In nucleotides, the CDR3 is TGTGCGCTGGGTAGCGGGGCCGGGGAGCTGTTTTTT. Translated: CALGSGAGELFF.

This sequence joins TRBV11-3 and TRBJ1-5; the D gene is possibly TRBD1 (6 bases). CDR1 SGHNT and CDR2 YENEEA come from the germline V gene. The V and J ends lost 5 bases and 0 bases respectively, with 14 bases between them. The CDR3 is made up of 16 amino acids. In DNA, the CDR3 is TGTGCCAGCAGCCGCCGCGGGGGCTTTAGCAATCAGCCCCAGCATTTT. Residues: CASSRRGGFSNQPQHF. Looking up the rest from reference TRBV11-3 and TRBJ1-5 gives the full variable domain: EAGVVQSPRYKIIEKKQPVAFWCNPISGHNTLYWYLQNLGQGPELLIRYENEEAVDDSQLPKDRFSAERLKGVDSTLKIQPAELGDSAVYLCASSRRGGFSNQPQHFGDGTRLSIL.